A few counts support the clone carrying this T cell receptor beta chain. The antigen is undetermined. This table comes from immunoSEQ multiplex PCR, and its TCRdb copy is limited to in-frame clones, with some not included. The sample consists of 17,000 or so clones, roughly four fifths of them appearing once. This sample is drawn from a study of vaccination effects on CD4 cells after COVID-19. Study in general: Sampling of a couple of convalescent patients took place 16 days and one week prior to vaccination.

Peptide-pool stimulation followed by sequencing identified expanded antigen-specific CD4+ clonotypes in the ViraFEST assay. Cultured cells yielded isolated CD4+ T cells after 10 days. SARS-CoV-2 infected the person between March and December 2020, as confirmed by PCR. Peptides at around 10 ug/ml and IL-2 at around 9.3 IU/ml were added to 1.5 million to 2 million PBMC per well. The CDR3 totals 11 residues. Trimming took 2 bases from V and 4 from J, leaving 0 bases between them. The sequenced sample was CD4+ T cells from PBMCs cultured with SARS-CoV-2 spike peptides, obtained before COVID-19 vaccination. This clonotype was obtained from a human donor who had a prior SARS-CoV-2 infection. The V and J genes are TRBV12-3 or TRBV12-4 and TRBJ1-5; no clear D. For the CDR3, the DNA is TGTGCCAGCAGTTTAAATCAGCCCCAGCATTTT. Its protein product is CASSLNQPQHF.